Included here is one TCR beta chain sequence, with context. Its antigen remains undetermined. Base qualities are not provided; no much larger clone lies one nucleotide away. The library was generated by the immunoSEQ multiplex PCR assay. For the multiplex PCR, a mixture combining 60 forward primers for TCR Vbeta segments and 13 reverse primers for TCR Jbeta segments was used. A multiplex PCR assay on genomic DNA amplified the CDR3 region of rearranged TCR beta genes. The Illumina HiSeq System was used to sequence the amplified TCR beta libraries as 87-base-pair reads. The authors' pipeline ran thus. A later analysis counted some 80 million unique TCR beta chains across the 650 to 700 repertoires, and some 11 million of these chains were shared by at least two donors. Raw reads were error-corrected and collapsed into unique sequences by a nearest-neighbor algorithm in which closely related sequences were merged to remove PCR and sequencing errors. Alignment of CDR3 sequences to IMGT reference sequences was used to assign V, D and J gene segments. For a sequence to be retained, a match of at least six nucleotides to both a V gene segment and a J gene segment was required. A rearrangement counted as productive if the CDR3 had no stop codons and remained in frame with V and J, and every other rearrangement counted as non-productive. Following IMGT convention, CDR3 was defined as the stretch from the second conserved V-encoded cysteine to the conserved J-encoded phenylalanine. The earlier analysis of fewer than 700 of the donors excluded sequences that lacked an unambiguous match to a single V gene segment. In an earlier analysis of 500 to 750 of the donors, V segments were called functional above 56.7% productive rearrangements and were called segregating when the between-donor standard deviation exceeded 5%. A statistical classification framework was developed to diagnose cytomegalovirus status using the catalog of TCR beta chain sequences. A later analysis assigned V and J genes by comparing TCR nucleotide sequences with IMGT/GENE-DB human TR gene sequences. A later analysis assigned CDR3 sequences and most-parsimonious VDJ recombination scenarios with the TCRdist pipeline. In a later analysis, each TCR beta chain was defined by its CDR3 amino acid sequence together with its V-gene family, and reads lacking a unique V-gene family were excluded. A later analysis removed roughly 590 highly shared, low-generation-probability nucleotide sequences to deal with suspected cross-contamination and a sequencing artifact. A later analysis calculated a clonal expansion index for each public chain from normalized within-repertoire ranks of inferred template counts. In a later analysis, generation probabilities were computed using a VDJ recombination model fitted to out-of-frame rearrangements, and the results were checked against IGoR. In a later analysis, hypergeometric tests were used to score TCR-TCR, TCR-HLA and TCR-CMV co-occurrence, with a repertoire-size bias correction applied to TCR pairs. A later analysis estimated false discovery rates by permuting HLA or CMV assignments 20 times. In a later analysis, co-occurring TCRs were grouped with DBSCAN, and TCRdist sequence similarity was added when clustering was performed within HLA-allele-positive subsets. Repertoires with fewer than 30,000 or more than 120,000 public chains, plus five repertoires with anomalous nucleotide sharing, were excluded from co-occurrence clustering. TCRdb took this table from immuneACCESS and kept in-frame rearrangements with V and J called. Such tables lack part of the clones; where checked against another copy, unresolved V genes explain under half of the gap, and the rest is unexplained. The DNA was the basis for D and trimming; V, J and clone size are from that table. This sample has around 150,000 clones in its table, and around 86% of those were observed once. Of the sample, 1.9% falls within the top ten clones.

The cohort was made up of around 720 healthy bone marrow donors. Cohort members were all nominally healthy when sampled, although unrecorded immune exposures were likely present. Of the 690 or so cohort members, around 290 had a positive CMV serostatus and 352 had a negative one, while no CMV serostatus was recorded for the donor. A peripheral blood sample was collected from each donor, and TCR beta sequencing was performed on peripheral blood mononuclear cells. The Qiagen DNeasy Blood Extraction Kit was used to extract genomic DNA from the blood cell samples. The data were obtained in a study of cytomegalovirus exposure and HLA in healthy donors (dated by TCRdb to between 2016 and 2019). Concerning the study at large: An earlier analysis of 587 of the donors reported 250 to 350 Gb of sequence data and 117 million unique TCR beta sequences from 150 million to 200 million T cells. An early release covering some 640 HLA-typed donors comprised 250 to 350 gigabases of sequencing data and 65 million to 100 million unique TCR sequences. Of the roughly 400 genotyped donors, roughly 85% fell in the genetic ancestry cluster associated with self-reported Caucasian donors. The study aimed to test whether signatures of past pathogen exposure could be identified by cataloging public T cell receptors. The study used immunosequencing to profile the T cell repertoires of approximately 640 subjects and linked those repertoires to cytomegalovirus serostatus. Along with the approximately 670-subject first cohort, a separate validation cohort of more than 90 different subjects was used. The study combined high-throughput TCR immunosequencing, statistical association of individual TCRs with disease status, and machine learning to predict cytomegalovirus infection status. In a later analysis, previously published TCR beta repertoires from fewer than 750 donors were re-analyzed and high-resolution HLA genotyping was added so that TCR occurrence patterns could be studied. The later analysis used no new phenotypic data to find candidate immune exposures, relying instead on TCR beta sequences and their occurrence across donors. To decide whether each TCR beta V gene segment behaved as functional or pseudogenic, an earlier analysis of 587 of the donors relied on high-throughput TCR beta sequencing. Alongside the repertoire data, information on donor age, sex, ethnicity and CMV serostatus was compiled. Genome-wide SNP genotypes for about three fifths of the 666 donors were used in a later genetic analysis, which treated that subset as a discovery cohort. Every repertoire in the discovery cohort had been generated on one and the same sequencing platform. Class I and class II HLA loci were covered by the typing at four-digit resolution. Typing coverage varied by locus: roughly 620-630 donors for A, B, C, DRB1 and DQB1; roughly 520 for DQA1; nearly 610 for DPA1; about 450 for DPB1. Several DR-DQ haplotypes were handled as single units for association and clustering because linkage in the cohort was strong. Among some 400 genotyped donors of the cohort, an average of 235,054 unique TCR beta nucleotide sequences were sequenced per donor, roughly 20% of them non-productive. Paper-wide results and their limitations: Correlated functional status among segregating V segments might reflect linkage disequilibrium, but an unknown experimental factor could not be ruled out. Some IMGT-functional V segments, including TRBV6-2 and TRBV6-3, could not be told apart with the 87-base-pair reads, so those segments were excluded. The authors suggested that the approach could potentially be extended to other disease states and immunological phenotypes. Most TCR sequences were observed very rarely across donors, whereas some public TCRs were present in many individuals. This cohort had only TCR beta chains sequenced, and the lack of alpha or paired-chain data limited which features could be detected. In both the original and validation cohorts, the classifier was reported to diagnose cytomegalovirus status with high specificity and sensitivity. In a later genetic analysis, a missense DCLRE1C variant was associated with V-gene and J-gene trimming of TCR beta chains, and the association was replicated in an independent cohort. Sequencing depth was assumed to be roughly uniform across donors in the presence/absence analyses, though that assumption may not hold. The sequencing pipeline was judged likely to have produced a cluster of highly shared sequence variants as a technical artifact. A further reported finding was that TCR beta sequences accurately predicted the HLA-A and HLA-B alleles for most subjects in the first cohort. In a later analysis, HLA-associated TCR beta chains showed more clonal expansion and lower generation probabilities than non-associated chains that were equally common. Strong co-occurrence of HLA alleles, especially DR and DQ, made assigning TCR associations to individual alleles difficult. An earlier analysis of around 500 of the donors showed that most TCR beta V segments appeared in productive rearrangements either about 90% or about 30% of the time, which broadly matched IMGT annotations. At a false discovery rate of 0.05, a later analysis linked fewer than 20,000 TCR beta sequences to specific HLA alleles. Because counts were too low, 15 or so rarely observed V segments, including chromosome 9 orphons, were excluded from the earlier analysis of 587 of the donors. In a later analysis, several top co-occurrence clusters were reported to appear linked to parvovirus B19, influenza, CMV and Epstein-Barr virus. CMV serostatus was the only immune exposure information available for the cohort. The study listed 170 or so TCR beta chains as associated with cytomegalovirus. A later analysis found that TCR association rates varied across HLA loci, with DRB1 alleles showing the most associated TCRs and HLA-C alleles the fewest. Compared with the approximately 670-donor mean, donors in an Asian-associated ancestry cluster had fewer N-insertions in productive TCRs, according to a later genetic analysis. HLA typing was unavailable for some donors at each locus, so association tests used only the typed subset. According to a later analysis, most CMV-associated TCR beta chains appeared to be HLA-restricted, and the HLA associations seemed to be driven largely by CMV exposure. In vitro tests confirmed that a few of the cytomegalovirus-associated TCR beta chains recognize cytomegalovirus antigens.

From the cysteine through the phenylalanine, the CDR3 covers 15 amino acids. Only CDR3 DNA remains: 45 bases, in frame from the first base. V lost 4 bases and J lost 8 bases, and the count of bases not matched to a germline gene is 6. From a lookup of the germline V gene, CDR1 and CDR2 are MGHDK and SYGVNS. The sequenced material came from PBMCs. This sequence uses TRBV25-1 and TRBJ1-6; TRBD1 fits 9 bases in the junction. The receptor was isolated from a human donor in good health. The CDR3 has the sequence CASSGDRDRDSPLHF. The DNA is TGTGCCAGCAGTGGCGACCGGGACAGGGATTCACCCCTCCACTTT.